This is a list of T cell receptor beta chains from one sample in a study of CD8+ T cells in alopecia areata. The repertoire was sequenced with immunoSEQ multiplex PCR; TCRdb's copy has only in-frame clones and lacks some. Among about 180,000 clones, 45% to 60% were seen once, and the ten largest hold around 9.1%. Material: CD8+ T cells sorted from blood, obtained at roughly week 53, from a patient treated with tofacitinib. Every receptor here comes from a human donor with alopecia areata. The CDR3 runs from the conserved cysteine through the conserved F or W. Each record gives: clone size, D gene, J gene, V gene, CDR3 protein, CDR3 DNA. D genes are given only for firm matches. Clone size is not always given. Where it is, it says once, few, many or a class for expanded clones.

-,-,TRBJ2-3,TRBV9,CASSVGKGSEQYF,TGTGCCAGCAGCGTAGGCAAAGGTAGTGAGCAGTATTTT
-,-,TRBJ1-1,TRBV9,CASSVAAGASTEAFF,TGTGCCAGCAGCGTAGCGGCAGGGGCGAGCACTGAAGCTTTCTTT
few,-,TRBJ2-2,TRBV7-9,CASRGTPPNTGELFF,TGTGCCAGCCGGGGGACACCACCGAACACCGGGGAGCTGTTTTTT
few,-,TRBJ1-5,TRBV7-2,CASSLVQKSNQPQHF,TGTGCCAGCAGCTTAGTCCAGAAAAGCAATCAGCCCCAGCATTTT
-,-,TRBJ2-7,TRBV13,CASSYYRDGAYEQYF,TGTGCCAGCAGCTACTACAGGGATGGAGCCTACGAGCAGTACTTC
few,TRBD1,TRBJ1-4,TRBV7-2,CASSLMPGQRKLFF,TGTGCCAGCAGCCTGATGCCGGGACAGAGAAAACTGTTTTTT
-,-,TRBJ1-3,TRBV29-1,CSVEDSGNTIYF,TGCAGCGTTGAAGACTCTGGAAACACCATATATTTT
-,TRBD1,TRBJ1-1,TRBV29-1,CSHGTGRNTEAFF,TGCAGCCATGGGACAGGGAGAAACACTGAAGCTTTCTTT
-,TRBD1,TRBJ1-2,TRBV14,CASSRTGDGYTF,TGTGCCAGCAGCCGGACAGGAGATGGCTACACCTTC
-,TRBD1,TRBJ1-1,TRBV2,CASTSPQGGTEAFF,TGTGCCAGCACCTCGCCCCAGGGGGGGACTGAAGCTTTCTTT
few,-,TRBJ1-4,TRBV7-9,CASSLDWTNEKLFF,TGTGCCAGCAGCCTCGACTGGACTAATGAAAAACTGTTTTTT
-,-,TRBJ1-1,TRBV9,CASSVVGNLNTEAFF,TGTGCCAGCAGCGTAGTGGGCAACCTGAACACTGAAGCTTTCTTT
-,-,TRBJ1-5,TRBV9,CASSVWDDNQPQHF,TGTGCCAGCAGCGTATGGGACGACAATCAGCCCCAGCATTTT
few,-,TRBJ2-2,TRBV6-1,CASSDTQDTGELFF,TGTGCCAGCAGTGACACCCAGGACACCGGGGAGCTGTTTTTT
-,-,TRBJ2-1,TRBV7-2,CASSFDRSSYNEQFF,TGTGCCAGCAGCTTCGACAGGAGCTCCTACAATGAGCAGTTCTTC
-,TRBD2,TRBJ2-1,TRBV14,CASSQYRGVYNEQFF,TGTGCCAGCAGCCAATATCGGGGGGTATACAATGAGCAGTTCTTC
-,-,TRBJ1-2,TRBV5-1,CASSLARDYGYTF,TGCGCCAGCAGCTTGGCCAGGGACTATGGCTACACCTTC
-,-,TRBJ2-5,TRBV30,CAWSDRQLLETQYF,TGTGCCTGGAGTGATCGCCAGCTCCTAGAGACCCAGTACTTC
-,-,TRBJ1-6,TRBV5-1,CASSLGDYNSPLHF,TGCGCCAGCAGCTTAGGCGACTATAATTCACCCCTCCACTTT
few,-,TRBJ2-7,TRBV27,CASSPRVLSSYYEQYF,TGTGCCAGCAGTCCCCGGGTCCTTTCGTCCTACTACGAGCAGTACTTC
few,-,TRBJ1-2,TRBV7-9,CASSLGQYGYTF,TGTGCCAGCAGCTTAGGGCAGTATGGCTACACCTTC
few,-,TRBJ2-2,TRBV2,CASSEALDRTNTGELFF,TGTGCCAGCAGTGAAGCCTTAGACAGAACGAACACCGGGGAGCTGTTTTTT
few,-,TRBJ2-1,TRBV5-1,CASSLLGDQGQFF,TGCGCCAGCAGCTTGCTGGGGGACCAGGGGCAGTTCTTC
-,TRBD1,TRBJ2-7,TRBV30,CAWSVNGDSEQYF,TGTGCCTGGAGTGTAAATGGGGACAGCGAGCAGTACTTC
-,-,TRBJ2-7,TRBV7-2,CASSPWVGLQGEQYF,TGTGCCAGCAGCCCTTGGGTGGGTTTACAGGGCGAGCAGTACTTC
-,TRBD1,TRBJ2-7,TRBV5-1,CASSFTGASYEQYF,TGCGCCAGCAGCTTCACAGGGGCCTCCTACGAGCAGTACTTC
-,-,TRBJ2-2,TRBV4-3,CASSQDQAGFTGELFF,TGCGCCAGCAGCCAAGATCAGGCGGGGTTCACCGGGGAGCTGTTTTTT
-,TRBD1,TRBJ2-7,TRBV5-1,CASSLNYRDRGRPEYF,TGCGCCAGCAGCTTGAATTACCGGGACAGGGGGCGTCCGGAGTACTTC
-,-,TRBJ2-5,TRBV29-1,CSVEEGGGYEHF,TGCAGCGTTGAAGAGGGGGGTGGCTATGAGCACTTC
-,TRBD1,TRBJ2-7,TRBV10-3,CAISESGQESYEQYF,TGTGCCATCAGTGAGTCGGGACAGGAGTCCTACGAGCAGTACTTC
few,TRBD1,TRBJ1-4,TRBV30,CAWSALTGNEKLFF,TGTGCCTGGAGTGCTCTGACAGGGAATGAAAAACTGTTTTTT
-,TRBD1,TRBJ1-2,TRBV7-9,CASSSYRTGNGYGYTF,TGTGCCAGCAGCTCCTACAGGACAGGGAACGGCTATGGCTACACCTTC
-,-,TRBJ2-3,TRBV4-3,CASSQDGADTSQDTQYF,TGCGCCAGCAGCCAAGATGGGGCGGATACCTCACAAGATACGCAGTATTTT
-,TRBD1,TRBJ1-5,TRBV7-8,CASSSAGGGNQPQHF,TGTGCCAGCAGCTCAGCAGGGGGGGGCAATCAGCCCCAGCATTTT
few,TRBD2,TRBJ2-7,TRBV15,CATSKGLAGTYEQYF,TGTGCCACCAGTAAAGGACTAGCGGGTACCTACGAGCAGTACTTC
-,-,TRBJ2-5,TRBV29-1,CSVDPGYQETQYF,TGCAGCGTTGACCCAGGGTACCAAGAGACCCAGTACTTC
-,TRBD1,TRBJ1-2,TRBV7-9,CASSPTGLYGYTF,TGTGCCAGCAGCCCGACAGGGCTCTATGGCTACACCTTC
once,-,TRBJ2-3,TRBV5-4,CASSLNRATPTDTQYF,TGTGCCAGCAGCTTAAATAGGGCGACCCCCACAGATACGCAGTATTTT
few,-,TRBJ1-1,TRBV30,CAWSVLGGGTEAFF,TGTGCCTGGAGTGTACTGGGTGGGGGCACTGAAGCTTTCTTT
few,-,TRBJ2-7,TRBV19,CASSTGPLSYEQYF,TGTGCCAGTAGTACCGGGCCTCTCTCCTACGAGCAGTACTTC
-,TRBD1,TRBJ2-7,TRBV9,CASSGGQGRYYEQYF,TGTGCCAGCAGCGGGGGACAGGGACGTTACTACGAGCAGTACTTC
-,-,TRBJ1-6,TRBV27,CASSFDWDSPLHF,TGTGCCAGCAGTTTTGACTGGGATTCACCCCTCCACTTT
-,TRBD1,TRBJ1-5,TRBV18,CASTGTVNQPQHF,TGTGCCAGCACTGGGACAGTCAATCAGCCCCAGCATTTT
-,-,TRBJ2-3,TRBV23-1,CASSQSGPVTQDTQYF,TGCGCCAGCAGTCAATCGGGCCCCGTCACTCAGGATACGCAGTATTTT
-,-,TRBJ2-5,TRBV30,CAWNWVQETQYF,TGTGCCTGGAACTGGGTCCAAGAGACCCAGTACTTC
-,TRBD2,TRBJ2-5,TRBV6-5,CASSYSGGGRETQYF,TGTGCCAGCAGTTACAGCGGGGGGGGCAGAGAGACCCAGTACTTC